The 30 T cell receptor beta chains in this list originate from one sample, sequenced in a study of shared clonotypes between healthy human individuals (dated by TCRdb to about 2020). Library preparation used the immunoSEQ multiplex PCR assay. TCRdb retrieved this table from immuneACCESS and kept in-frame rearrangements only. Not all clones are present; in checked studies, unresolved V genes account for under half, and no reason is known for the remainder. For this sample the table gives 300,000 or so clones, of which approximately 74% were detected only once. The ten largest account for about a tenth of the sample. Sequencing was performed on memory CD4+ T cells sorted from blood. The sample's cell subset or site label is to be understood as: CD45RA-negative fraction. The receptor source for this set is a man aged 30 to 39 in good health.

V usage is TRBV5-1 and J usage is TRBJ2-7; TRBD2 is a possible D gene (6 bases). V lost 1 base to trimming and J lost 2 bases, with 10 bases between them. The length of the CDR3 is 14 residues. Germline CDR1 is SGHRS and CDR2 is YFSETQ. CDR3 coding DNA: TGCGCCAGCAGCTTGTTGGAGGGCCCCTACGAGCAGTACTTC. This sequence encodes CASSLLEGPYEQYF.

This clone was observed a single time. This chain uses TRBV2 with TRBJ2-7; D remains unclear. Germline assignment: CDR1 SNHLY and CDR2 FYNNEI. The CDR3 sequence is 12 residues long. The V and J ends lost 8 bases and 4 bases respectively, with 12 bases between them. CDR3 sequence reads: CASGPKGYEQYF. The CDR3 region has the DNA TGTGCCAGCGGCCCCAAAGGATACGAGCAGTACTTC. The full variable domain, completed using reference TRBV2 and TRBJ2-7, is EPEVTQTPSHQVTQMGQEVILRCVPISNHLYFYWYRQILGQKVEFLVSFYNNEISEKSEIFDDQFSVERPDGSNFTLKIRSTKLEDSAMYFCASGPKGYEQYFGPGTRLTVT.

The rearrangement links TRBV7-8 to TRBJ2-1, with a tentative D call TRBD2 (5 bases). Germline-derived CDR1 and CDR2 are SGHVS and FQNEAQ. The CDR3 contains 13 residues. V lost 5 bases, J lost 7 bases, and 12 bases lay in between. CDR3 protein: CASSPDWRNEQFF. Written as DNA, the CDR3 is TGTGCCAGCAGCCCTGACTGGAGGAATGAGCAGTTCTTC. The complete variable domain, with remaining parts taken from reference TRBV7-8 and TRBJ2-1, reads GAGVSQSPRYKVAKRGQDVALRCDPISGHVSLFWYQQALGQGPEFLTYFQNEAQLDKSGLPSDRFFAERPEGSVSTLKIQRTQQEDSAVYLCASSPDWRNEQFFGPGTRLTVL.

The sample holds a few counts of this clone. The CDR3 region has the DNA TGTGCCAGCAGCTTAGCCGGGAGTGGTAGCGCAGGGTACGAGCAGTACTTC. Its translation is CASSLAGSGSAGYEQYF. The genes are TRBV7-8 and TRBJ2-7; TRBD2 is a possible D gene (6 bases). The germline V gene has CDR1 SGHVS and CDR2 FQNEAQ. This CDR3 region has 17 residues. Trimming took 0 bases from V and 4 from J, leaving 19 bases between them.

CDR3 region: CASSFKREGLLGETQYF. The CDR3 DNA follows: TGCGCCAGCAGCTTTAAGCGGGAGGGCCTATTGGGTGAGACCCAGTACTTC. V usage is TRBV5-1 and J usage is TRBJ2-5; 10 positions agree with TRBD2. The V segment lost 2 bases and the J segment 5 bases; nucleotides outside the gene matches: 12. The CDR3 contains 17 residues. CDR1 and CDR2 (germline): SGHRS, YFSETQ. Looking up the rest from reference TRBV5-1 and TRBJ2-5 gives the full variable domain: KAGVTQTPRYLIKTRGQQVTLSCSPISGHRSVSWYQQTPGQGLQFLFEYFSETQRNKGNFPGRFSGRQFSNSRSEMNVSTLELGDSALYLCASSFKREGLLGETQYFGPGTRLLVL.

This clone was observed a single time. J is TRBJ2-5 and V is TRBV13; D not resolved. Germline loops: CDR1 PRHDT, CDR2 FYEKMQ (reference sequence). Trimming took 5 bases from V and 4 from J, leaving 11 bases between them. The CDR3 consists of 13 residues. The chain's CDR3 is CASSVFLGETQYF. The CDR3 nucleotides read TGTGCCAGCAGCGTTTTCCTGGGAGAGACCCAGTACTTC.

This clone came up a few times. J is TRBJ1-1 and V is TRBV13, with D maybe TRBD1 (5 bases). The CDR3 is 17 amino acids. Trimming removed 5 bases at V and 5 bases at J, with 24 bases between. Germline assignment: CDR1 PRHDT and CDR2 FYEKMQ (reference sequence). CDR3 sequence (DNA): TGTGCCAGCAGCCAATCCGTCTGGGACTTCGGTAGGACTGAAGCTTTCTTT. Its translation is CASSQSVWDFGRTEAFF.

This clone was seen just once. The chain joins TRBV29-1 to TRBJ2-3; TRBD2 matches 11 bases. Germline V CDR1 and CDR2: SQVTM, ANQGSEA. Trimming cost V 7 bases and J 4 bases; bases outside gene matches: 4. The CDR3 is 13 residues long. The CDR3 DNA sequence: TGCAGCGCCGGACTAGCGGGTGCAGATACGCAGTATTTT. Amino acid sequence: CSAGLAGADTQYF.

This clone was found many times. This CDR3 reads CSVQMTDTQYF. For the CDR3, the DNA is TGCAGCGTTCAAATGACAGATACGCAGTATTTT. The rearrangement uses TRBV29-1 and TRBJ2-3; D unclear. The CDR3 consists of 11 residues. V lost 5 bases to trimming and J lost 3 bases, with 6 bases between them. The germline V gene has CDR1 SQVTM and CDR2 ANQGSEA.

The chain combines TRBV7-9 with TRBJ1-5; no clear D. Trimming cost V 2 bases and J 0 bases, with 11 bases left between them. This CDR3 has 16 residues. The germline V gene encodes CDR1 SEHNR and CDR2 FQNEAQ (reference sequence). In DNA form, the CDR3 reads TGTGCCAGCAGCTTAATGGGCGGTCATAGCAATCAGCCCCAGCATTTT. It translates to CASSLMGGHSNQPQHF.

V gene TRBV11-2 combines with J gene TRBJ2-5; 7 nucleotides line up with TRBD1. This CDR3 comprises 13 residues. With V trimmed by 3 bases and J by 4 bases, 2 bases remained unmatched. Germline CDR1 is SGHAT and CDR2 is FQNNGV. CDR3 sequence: CASSLDRLETQYF. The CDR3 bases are TGTGCCAGCAGCTTGGACAGGTTAGAGACCCAGTACTTC.

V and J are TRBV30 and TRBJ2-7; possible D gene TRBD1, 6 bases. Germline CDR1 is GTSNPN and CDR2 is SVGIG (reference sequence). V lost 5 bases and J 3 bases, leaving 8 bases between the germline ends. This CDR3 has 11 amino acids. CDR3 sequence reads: CAWDRNYEQYF. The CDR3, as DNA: TGTGCCTGGGACAGGAACTACGAGCAGTACTTC.

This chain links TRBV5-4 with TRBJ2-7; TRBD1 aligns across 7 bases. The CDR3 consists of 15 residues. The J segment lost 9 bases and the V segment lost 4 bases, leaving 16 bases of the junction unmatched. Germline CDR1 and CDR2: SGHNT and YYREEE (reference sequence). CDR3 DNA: TGTGCCAGCAGCCGGAAAGGGACAGAAGGAGGCCGGCAGTACTTC. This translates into CASSRKGTEGGRQYF.

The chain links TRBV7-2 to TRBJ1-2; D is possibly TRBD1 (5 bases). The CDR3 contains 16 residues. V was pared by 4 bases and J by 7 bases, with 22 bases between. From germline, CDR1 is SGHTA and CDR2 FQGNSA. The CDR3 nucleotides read TGTGCCAGCAGCTCACAAACGCAAACAGGCCTCTCTGGCTACACCTTC. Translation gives CASSSQTQTGLSGYTF.

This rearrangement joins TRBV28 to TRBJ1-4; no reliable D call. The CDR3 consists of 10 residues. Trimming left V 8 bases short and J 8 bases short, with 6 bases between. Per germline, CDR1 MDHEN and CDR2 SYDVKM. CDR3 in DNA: TGTGCCAGCCGACGGGAAAAACTGTTTTTT. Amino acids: CASRREKLFF. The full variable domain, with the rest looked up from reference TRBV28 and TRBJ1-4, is DVKVTQSSRYLVKRTGEKVFLECVQDMDHENMFWYRQDPGLGLRLIYFSYDVKMKEKGDIPEGYSVSREKKERFSLILESASTNQTSMYLCASRREKLFFGSGTQLSVL.

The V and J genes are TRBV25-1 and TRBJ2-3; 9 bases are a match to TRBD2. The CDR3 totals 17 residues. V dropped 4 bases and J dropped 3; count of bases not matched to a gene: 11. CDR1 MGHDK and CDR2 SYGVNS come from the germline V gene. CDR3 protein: CASSGKLAGFRTDTQYF. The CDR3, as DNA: TGTGCCAGCAGTGGCAAACTAGCGGGTTTCCGAACAGATACGCAGTATTTT.

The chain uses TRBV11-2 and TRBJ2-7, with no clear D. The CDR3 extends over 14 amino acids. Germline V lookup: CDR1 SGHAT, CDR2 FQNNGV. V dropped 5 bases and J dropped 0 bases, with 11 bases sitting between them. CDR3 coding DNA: TGTGCCAGCAGCCCTCCGGGCAGCTCCTACGAGCAGTACTTC. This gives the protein CASSPPGSSYEQYF.

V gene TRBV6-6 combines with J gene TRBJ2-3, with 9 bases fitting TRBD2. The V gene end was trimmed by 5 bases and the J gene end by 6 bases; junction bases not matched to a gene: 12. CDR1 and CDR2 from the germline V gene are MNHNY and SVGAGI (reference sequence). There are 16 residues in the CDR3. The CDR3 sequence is CASSRRDIAGVDTQYF. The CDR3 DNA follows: TGTGCCAGCAGTCGAAGGGATATAGCGGGAGTGGATACGCAGTATTTT.

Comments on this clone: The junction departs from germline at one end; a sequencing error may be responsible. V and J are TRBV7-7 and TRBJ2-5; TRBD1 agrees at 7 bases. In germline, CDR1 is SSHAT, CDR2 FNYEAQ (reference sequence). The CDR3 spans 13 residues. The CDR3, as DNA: TGTGCTAGCAGTCCGGACAGGCAAGAGACCCAGTACTTC. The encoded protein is CASSPDRQETQYF.

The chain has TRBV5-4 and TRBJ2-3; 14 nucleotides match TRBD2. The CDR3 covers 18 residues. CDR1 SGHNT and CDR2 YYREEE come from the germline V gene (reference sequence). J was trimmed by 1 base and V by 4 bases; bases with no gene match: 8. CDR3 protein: CASSPRLAGGMGTDTQYF. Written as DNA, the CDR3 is TGTGCCAGCAGCCCACGACTAGCGGGAGGGATGGGCACAGATACGCAGTATTTT.

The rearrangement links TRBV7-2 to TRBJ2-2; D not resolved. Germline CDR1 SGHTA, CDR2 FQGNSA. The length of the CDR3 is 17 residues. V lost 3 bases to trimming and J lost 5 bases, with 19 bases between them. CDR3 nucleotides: TGTGCCAGCAGCTTCGGACCACCCGGGCGCAGGACCGGGGAGCTGTTTTTT. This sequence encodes CASSFGPPGRRTGELFF. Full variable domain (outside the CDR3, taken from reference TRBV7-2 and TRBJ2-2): GAGVSQSPSNKVTEKGKDVELRCDPISGHTALYWYRQSLGQGLEFLIYFQGNSAPDKSGLPSDRFSAERTGGSVSTLTIQRTQQEDSAVYLCASSFGPPGRRTGELFFGEGSRLTVL.

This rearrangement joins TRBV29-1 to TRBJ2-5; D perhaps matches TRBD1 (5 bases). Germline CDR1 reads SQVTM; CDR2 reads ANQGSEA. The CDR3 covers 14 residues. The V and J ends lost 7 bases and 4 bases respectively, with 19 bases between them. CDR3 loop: CSEGLGRVGETQYF. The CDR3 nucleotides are TGCAGCGAAGGGTTGGGCAGGGTGGGAGAGACCCAGTACTTC.

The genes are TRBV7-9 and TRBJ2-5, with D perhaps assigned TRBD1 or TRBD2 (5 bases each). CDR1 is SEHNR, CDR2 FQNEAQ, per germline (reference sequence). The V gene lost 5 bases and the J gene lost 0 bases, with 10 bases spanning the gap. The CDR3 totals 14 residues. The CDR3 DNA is TGTGCCAGCAGCCCGAGGGGTTACCAAGAGACCCAGTACTTC. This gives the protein CASSPRGYQETQYF.

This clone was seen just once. The CDR3 DNA follows: TGTGCCAGCAGCTCGGTCTCGGACAGGCGCCAATTTGGGGCCAACGTCCTGACTTTC. Translating gives CASSSVSDRRQFGANVLTF. The chain uses TRBV5-5 and TRBJ2-6, with 7 nucleotides matching TRBD1. V lost 3 bases and J lost 3; bases outside the gene matches: 15. CDR3 length: 19 amino acids. CDR1 and CDR2 from the germline V gene are SGHKS and YYEKEE (reference sequence).

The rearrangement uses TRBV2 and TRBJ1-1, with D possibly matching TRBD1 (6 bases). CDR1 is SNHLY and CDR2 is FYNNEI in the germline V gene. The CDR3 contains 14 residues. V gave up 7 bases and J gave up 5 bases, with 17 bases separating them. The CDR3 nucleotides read TGTGCCAGCACGGTCTCGGGGGCGCGTACTGAAGCTTTCTTT. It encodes CASTVSGARTEAFF.

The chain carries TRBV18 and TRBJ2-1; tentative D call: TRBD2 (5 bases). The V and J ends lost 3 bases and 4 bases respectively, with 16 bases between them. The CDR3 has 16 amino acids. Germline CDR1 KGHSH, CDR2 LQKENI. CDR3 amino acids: CASSPLTGRTYNEQFF. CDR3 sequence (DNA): TGTGCCAGCTCACCCCTGACGGGGAGAACTTACAATGAGCAGTTCTTC. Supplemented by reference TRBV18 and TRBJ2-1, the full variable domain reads NAGVMQNPRHLVRRRGQEARLRCSPMKGHSHVYWYRQLPEEGLKFMVYLQKENIIDESGMPKERFSAEFPKEGPSILRIQQVVRGDSAAYFCASSPLTGRTYNEQFFGPGTRLTVL.

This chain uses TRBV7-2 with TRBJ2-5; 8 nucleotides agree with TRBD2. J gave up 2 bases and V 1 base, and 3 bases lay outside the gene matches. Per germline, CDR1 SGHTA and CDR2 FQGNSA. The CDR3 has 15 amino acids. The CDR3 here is CASSLGGGSQETQYF. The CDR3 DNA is TGTGCCAGCAGCTTAGGCGGGGGGTCTCAAGAGACCCAGTACTTC.

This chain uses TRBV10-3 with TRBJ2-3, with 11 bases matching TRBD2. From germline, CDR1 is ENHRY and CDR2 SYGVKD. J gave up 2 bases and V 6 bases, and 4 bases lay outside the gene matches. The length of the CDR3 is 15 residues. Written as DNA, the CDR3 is TGTGCCATCAGGTCGACTAGCGGGAACACAGATACGCAGTATTTT. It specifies CAIRSTSGNTDTQYF.

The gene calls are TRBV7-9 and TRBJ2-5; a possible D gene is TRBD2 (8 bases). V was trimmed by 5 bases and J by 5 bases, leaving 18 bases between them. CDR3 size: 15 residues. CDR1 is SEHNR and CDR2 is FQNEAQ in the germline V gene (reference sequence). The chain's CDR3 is CASSTGAGGSETQYF. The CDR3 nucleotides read TGTGCCAGCAGCACAGGGGCGGGGGGCTCCGAGACCCAGTACTTC. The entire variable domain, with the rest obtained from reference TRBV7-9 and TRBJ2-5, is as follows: DTGVSQNPRHKITKRGQNVTFRCDPISEHNRLYWYRQTLGQGPEFLTYFQNEAQLEKSRLLSDRFSAERPKGSFSTLEIQRTEQGDSAMYLCASSTGAGGSETQYFGPGTRLLVL.

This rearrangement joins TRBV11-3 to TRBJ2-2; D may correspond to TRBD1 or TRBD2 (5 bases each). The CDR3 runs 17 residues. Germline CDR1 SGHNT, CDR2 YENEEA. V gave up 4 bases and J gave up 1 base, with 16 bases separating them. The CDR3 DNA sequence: TGTGCCAGCAGCTCTTTTTCCGGGGCCCTGAACACCGGGGAGCTGTTTTTT. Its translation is CASSSFSGALNTGELFF. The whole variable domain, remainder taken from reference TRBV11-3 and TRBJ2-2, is EAGVVQSPRYKIIEKKQPVAFWCNPISGHNTLYWYLQNLGQGPELLIRYENEEAVDDSQLPKDRFSAERLKGVDSTLKIQPAELGDSAVYLCASSSFSGALNTGELFFGEGSRLTVL.